Presented here are 24 T cell receptor beta chains from one specimen sequenced in a study of breast tumors, draining lymph nodes, adjacent tissues. Samples came from axillary lymph nodes draining the breast cancer. TCRdb reanalysed the multiplex PCR reads using MiXCR and keeps one entry per CDR3 protein. The sample includes 200,000 to 300,000 distinct CDR3 sequences, roughly 31% of them seen just once. Input material: axillary lymph node tissue. The receptor set was obtained from a female donor with breast cancer. Some clones in this sample may be carry-over from other donors' samples.

This clonotype was detected many times. The chain couples TRBV12-3 or TRBV12-4 to TRBJ2-1, with D uncertain. This CDR3 has 12 amino acids. V lost 7 bases, J lost 0 bases, and 4 bases lay in between. CDR3 bases: TGTGCCAGCATAAGCTCCTACAATGAGCAGTTCTTC. Its translation: CASISSYNEQFF.

The rearrangement joins TRBV15 to TRBJ2-1; TRBD1 aligns across 9 bases. The J segment lost 10 bases and the V segment lost 3 bases, leaving 7 bases of the junction unmatched. CDR3 size: 14 residues. Germline values: CDR1 LNHNV, CDR2 YYDKDF (reference sequence). The CDR3 sequence is CATSRATGGIEQFF. CDR3 sequence (DNA): TGTGCCACCAGCAGGGCGACAGGGGGAATAGAGCAGTTCTTC.

The chain combines TRBV25-1 with TRBJ1-1; TRBD1 is a possible D gene (5 bases). CDR1 and CDR2 from the germline V gene are MGHDK and SYGVNS. The CDR3 is 15 amino acids. The V gene lost 6 bases and the J gene lost 0 bases, with 14 bases spanning the gap. CDR3 sequence: CASRGGLTVNTEAFF. The CDR3 DNA follows: TGTGCCAGCAGGGGGGGGTTGACGGTGAACACTGAAGCTTTCTTT.

In this sample, this clonotype turned up a few times. This may come from a read error, since a much larger clone is one base off. V is TRBV20-1 and J is TRBJ2-7; TRBD2 matches at 7 bases. This CDR3 region has 14 residues. Germline CDR1 is DFQATT and CDR2 is SNEGSKA (reference sequence). Trimming took 6 bases from V and 6 from J; bases not matched to a gene: 14. The chain's CDR3 is CSASWGGSGSEQYF. The CDR3, as DNA: TGCAGTGCGAGCTGGGGCGGGAGCGGTTCCGAGCAGTACTTC.

V usage is TRBV11-3 and J usage is TRBJ2-3; D might be TRBD2 (6 bases). Germline CDR1 reads SGHNT; CDR2 reads YENEEA. Trimming removed 0 bases at V and 4 bases at J, with 17 bases between. The CDR3 runs to 17 residues. CDR3 sequence (DNA): TGTGCCAGCAGCTTAGATTCCGGAGGGGCCGAGGCAGATACGCAGTATTTT. It specifies CASSLDSGGAEADTQYF.

As concerns this clonotype: Being one base from a much bigger clone, this may be a read error. V usage is TRBV2 and J usage is TRBJ1-2; D is undetermined. The length of the CDR3 is 13 residues. The germline V gene encodes CDR1 SNHLY and CDR2 FYNNEI. V gave up 6 bases and J gave up 3 bases, with 11 bases separating them. The CDR3 region is CASSQLVDYGYTF. DNA for the CDR3: TGTGCCAGCAGCCAACTGGTCGACTATGGCTACACCTTC.

This clonotype was found many times. This rearrangement joins TRBV20-1 to TRBJ2-7; 7 nucleotides align to TRBD1. Trimming cost V 6 bases and J 6 bases; bases outside gene matches: 8. The CDR3 runs to 12 residues. From germline, CDR1 is DFQATT and CDR2 SNEGSKA (reference sequence). CDR3 DNA: TGCAGTGCCTCAACAGGGGCGGGCGAGCAGTACTTC. Protein product: CSASTGAGEQYF.

This clonotype has a count of ten or more. J is TRBJ2-1 and V is TRBV20-1; TRBD2 matches at 9 bases. Germline CDR1 DFQATT, CDR2 SNEGSKA (reference sequence). With V trimmed by 4 bases and J by 9 bases, 22 bases remained unmatched. The CDR3 contains 18 residues. The CDR3 loop is CSAIPLLLAGASFGEQFF. In nucleotides, the CDR3 is TGCAGTGCTATCCCCCTTCTTTTAGCGGGAGCATCCTTTGGTGAGCAGTTCTTC.

This clonotype was detected ten times or more. The rearrangement joins TRBV7-2 to TRBJ2-7, with 8 bases aligning to TRBD2. V was pared by 6 bases and J by 6 bases, with 7 bases of the junction left unmatched. This CDR3 has 13 amino acids. Germline V gene data show CDR1 as SGHTA and CDR2 as FQGNSA. The CDR3 reads CASSLKAGGEQYF. CDR3 nucleotides: TGTGCCAGCAGTTTAAAGGCGGGGGGCGAGCAGTACTTC.

The chain employs TRBV2 and TRBJ2-3; TRBD2 matches at 12 bases. Trimming took 9 bases from V and 2 from J; bases not matched to a gene: 9. Germline values: CDR1 SNHLY, CDR2 FYNNEI. CDR3 length equals 16 residues. The CDR3 region is CARASGLAGITDTQYF. CDR3 DNA: TGTGCCAGGGCCTCAGGACTAGCGGGAATCACAGATACGCAGTATTTT.

This clonotype was observed many times. This chain uses TRBV20-1 with TRBJ2-5; a weak D match, TRBD2 (5 bases). The CDR3 has 14 residues. Deletions cut 3 bases from V and 4 bases from J, with 15 bases between. Germline lookup yields CDR1 DFQATT and CDR2 SNEGSKA (reference sequence). The CDR3 is CSARSDGERETQYF. As DNA, the CDR3 is TGCAGTGCTAGGAGCGATGGGGAGCGAGAGACCCAGTACTTC.

This clonotype was recorded at least ten times. V and J are TRBV20-1 and TRBJ2-1; the D gene is possibly TRBD2 (5 bases). V lost 3 bases and J lost 2, with 8 bases in between. The germline gives CDR1 DFQATT, CDR2 SNEGSKA (reference sequence). The CDR3 contains 13 residues. This CDR3 is CSASGSAYNEQFF. The CDR3 region has the DNA TGCAGTGCTAGTGGTAGCGCCTACAATGAGCAGTTCTTC.

This clonotype showed up just a few times. The V gene is TRBV3-1, the J gene TRBJ2-1, with D possibly being TRBD1 or TRBD2 (5 bases each). The germline V gene has CDR1 LGHDT and CDR2 YNNKEL (reference sequence). V lost 5 bases to trimming and J lost 1 base, with 12 bases between them. This CDR3 is built from 15 residues. The CDR3 DNA reads as TGTGCCAGCAGCGGGTGGGGGAGTTCCTACAATGAGCAGTTCTTC. As protein: CASSGWGSSYNEQFF.

J is TRBJ1-5 and V is TRBV12-5; 9 bases map to TRBD1. Germline-derived CDR1 and CDR2 are LGHNT and FRNRAP. After removal of 5 bases from V and 4 bases from J, the junction contained 15 bases not matched to a gene. The CDR3 covers 18 residues. The CDR3 DNA reads TGTGCTAGTGGTCAGACGTCAGTACAGGGGGCTTTTAATCAGCCCCAGCATTTT. It is translated as CASGQTSVQGAFNQPQHF.

In its sample, this clonotype was seen many times. The rearrangement joins TRBV7-8 to TRBJ1-4, with TRBD1 matching over 9 bases. Germline trimming cut 2 bases from V and 5 bases from J; bases unmatched to any gene: 3. Germline V gene data show CDR1 as SGHVS and CDR2 as FQNEAQ. The CDR3 extends over 15 amino acids. The CDR3 here is CASSLKGQGNEKLFF. The CDR3 nucleotides read TGTGCCAGCAGCTTAAAAGGACAGGGGAATGAAAAACTGTTTTTT.

In the case of this clonotype: A much larger clone is a single base away; this may be a read error. The rearrangement uses TRBV5-1 and TRBJ2-7; D is unclear. Germline-derived CDR1 and CDR2 are SGHRS and YFSETQ. Trimming removed 4 bases at V and 4 bases at J, with 18 bases between. The CDR3 sequence is 15 residues long. CDR3 sequence (DNA): TGCGCCAGCAGCCTCGACTTCGTGGGTGGGTACGAGCAGTACTTC. As protein: CASSLDFVGGYEQYF.

This clonotype was seen many times. J is TRBJ2-1 and V is TRBV29-1; weak D call: TRBD2 (6 bases). In germline, CDR1 is SQVTM, CDR2 ANQGSEA. V lost 4 bases to trimming and J lost 7 bases, with 20 bases between them. The CDR3 loop spans 15 amino acids. The CDR3 here is CSVAAGLTSNNEQFF. The CDR3 nucleotides read TGCAGCGTTGCCGCCGGACTCACTAGCAATAATGAGCAGTTCTTC.

The table lists this clonotype with many counts. This chain joins TRBV12-3 or TRBV12-4 and TRBJ2-7; D is undetermined. The CDR3 has 13 amino acids. Trimming removed 5 bases from V and 0 bases from J, with 8 bases in between. CDR3 loop: CASSIQYSYEQYF. The CDR3, as DNA: TGTGCCAGCAGTATACAGTACTCCTACGAGCAGTACTTC.

This clonotype appeared many times. The V gene is TRBV29-1, the J gene TRBJ2-5; D possibly uses TRBD1 or TRBD2 (6 bases each). The length of the CDR3 is 13 residues. Germline CDR1 is SQVTM and CDR2 is ANQGSEA. Trimming removed 4 bases at V and 2 bases at J, with 11 bases between. As DNA, the CDR3 is TGCAGCGTTGGAGGGGGGATACAAGAGACCCAGTACTTC. Translation: CSVGGGIQETQYF.

As for this clonotype: This may be a read error, as it is one base from a much larger clone. CDR3 in amino acids: CSAGGTSGGAEQFF. In nucleotides, the CDR3 is TGCAGTGCTGGGGGGACTAGCGGAGGGGCTGAGCAGTTCTTC. The chain joins TRBV20-1 to TRBJ2-1, with TRBD2 identical over 11 bases. Germline CDR1 reads DFQATT; CDR2 reads SNEGSKA (reference sequence). Unmatched junction bases numbered 9, after V lost 5 bases and J lost 9 bases. This CDR3 comprises 14 residues.

With respect to this clonotype: An end of the junction differs from the germline gene, which may be a read error. The chain couples TRBV9 to TRBJ2-2; D is possibly TRBD2 (5 bases). Per the germline V gene, CDR1 is SGDLS and CDR2 is YYNGEE. This CDR3 contains 15 residues. The CDR3: CASSVGWANTGEPSF. CDR3 DNA sequence: TGTGCCAGCAGCGTAGGTTGGGCGAACACCGGGGAGCCGTCTTTT.

This clonotype was recorded many times. The chain employs TRBV5-4 and TRBJ1-2, with 7 bases aligning to TRBD1. The CDR3 runs 15 residues. Germline values: CDR1 SGHNT, CDR2 YYREEE (reference sequence). Germline trimming cut 4 bases from V and 0 bases from J; bases unmatched to any gene: 6. CDR3: CASSIQGPTNYGYTF. CDR3 coding DNA: TGTGCCAGCAGCATACAGGGGCCAACTAACTATGGCTACACCTTC.

The table lists this clonotype with a few counts. The CDR3 here is CASRAYRGGEQFF. The CDR3 DNA sequence: TGTGCCAGCAGGGCATACAGGGGTGGTGAGCAGTTCTTC. The rearrangement links TRBV27 to TRBJ2-1, with 7 bases matching TRBD1. This CDR3 comprises 13 residues. The V gene's germline CDR1 is MNHEY and CDR2 SMNVEV (reference sequence). V shed 6 bases and J 9 bases; nucleotides not matched to a gene: 8.

For this clonotype: This may be a read error, as it is one base from a much larger clone. This rearrangement joins TRBV30 to TRBJ1-6, with D possibly matching TRBD1 (5 bases). Looked up from germline, CDR1 is GTSNPN and CDR2 is SVGIG (reference sequence). The CDR3 is made up of 15 amino acids. V lost 5 bases to trimming and J lost 9 bases, with 20 bases between them. The CDR3 spells CAWQVAGALISPLHF. The CDR3 coding sequence is TGTGCCTGGCAAGTAGCCGGGGCATTGATTTCACCCCTCCACTTT.